This T cell receptor (beta chain) was captured in a study of T-cell reconstitution after alpha-beta-depleted transplantation in children. A single count supports this clonotype. Unique molecular identifiers were built into the TCRbeta library. TCRdb re-called the PCR reads through MiXCR, storing one row per CDR3 protein. The sample has about 270,000 distinct CDR3 sequences; nearly 10% are singletons. The CDR3 has 16 residues. V gave up 3 bases and J gave up 2 bases, with 16 bases separating them. Germline CDR1 SGDLS, CDR2 YYNGEE. The sample was PBMCs from the stem cell graft donor, taken from the stem cell graft. The TCR was taken from a human donor who donated a stem cell graft to a child with SCID. The J gene is TRBJ2-3, the V gene TRBV9; D unclear. CDR3 amino acids: CASSEWASLATDTQYF. In DNA form, the CDR3 reads TGTGCCAGCAGCGAGTGGGCTAGTTTGGCCACAGATACGCAGTATTTT. Looking up the rest from reference TRBV9 and TRBJ2-3 gives the full variable domain: DSGVTQTPKHLITATGQRVTLRCSPRSGDLSVYWYQQSLDQGLQFLIQYYNGEERAKGNILERFSAQQFPDLHSELNLSSLELGDSALYFCASSEWASLATDTQYFGPGTRLTVL.